This passage covers 3 T cell receptor beta chains from one sample sequenced in a study of shared clonotypes between healthy human individuals. Assay: immunoSEQ multiplex PCR; the TCRdb copy retains only in-frame clones and omits some. The top ten hold roughly 0.42% of the sample, which has some 1,600,000 clones, approximately 98% seen once. The sequencing input was naive CD4+ T cells sorted from blood. Described subset: CD45RA+ positively selected. The source of these receptors is a man aged 25-45 years in good health.

This rearrangement joins TRBV5-4 to TRBJ2-5; the match to TRBD2 covers 11 bases. The V and J ends lost 3 bases and 1 base, in that order; junction bases with no gene match: 8. Looked up from germline, CDR1 is SGHNT and CDR2 is YYREEE (reference sequence). CDR3 length: 17 residues. Here the CDR3 reads CASSYRTSGWIQETQYF. Written as DNA, the CDR3 is TGTGCCAGCAGCTATCGGACTAGCGGGTGGATCCAAGAGACCCAGTACTTC.

The rearrangement uses TRBV11-3 and TRBJ2-1; D is perhaps TRBD2 (5 bases). Per germline, CDR1 SGHNT and CDR2 YENEEA. This CDR3 region has 14 residues. Trimming removed 8 bases from V and 5 bases from J, with 16 bases in between. CDR3 in DNA: TGTGCCAGCGCCATTAGTAGCGCTGACAATGAGCAGTTCTTC. This translates into CASAISSADNEQFF. Using reference TRBV11-3 and TRBJ2-1 for the parts outside the CDR3, the full variable domain is EAGVVQSPRYKIIEKKQPVAFWCNPISGHNTLYWYLQNLGQGPELLIRYENEEAVDDSQLPKDRFSAERLKGVDSTLKIQPAELGDSAVYLCASAISSADNEQFFGPGTRLTVL.

The V and J genes are TRBV2 and TRBJ2-5; TRBD2 is a possible D gene (5 bases). Trimming took 7 bases from V and 1 from J, leaving 13 bases between them. The length of the CDR3 is 14 residues. CDR1 and CDR2 from the germline V gene are SNHLY and FYNNEI. The CDR3 sequence is CASIIQTIQETQYF. The CDR3 DNA follows: TGTGCCAGCATTATTCAGACTATCCAAGAGACCCAGTACTTC. Full variable domain (rest looked up from reference TRBV2 and TRBJ2-5): EPEVTQTPSHQVTQMGQEVILRCVPISNHLYFYWYRQILGQKVEFLVSFYNNEISEKSEIFDDQFSVERPDGSNFTLKIRSTKLEDSAMYFCASIIQTIQETQYFGPGTRLLVL.